The 7 T cell receptor beta chains below come from one sample, sequenced in a study of identical twins. TCRdb re-called the 5' RACE reads with MiXCR, one entry per CDR3 protein. Of more than 600,000 distinct CDR3 sequences in the sample, 18% were seen once. This sample also belongs to another study, concerning T cells expressing NK-cell markers.

Source material: PBMCs. These TCRs come from a woman under 30 in good health.

The chain links TRBV14 to TRBJ1-1; D gene uncertain. V lost 0 bases and J 6 bases, leaving 11 bases between the germline ends. The germline CDR1 and CDR2 sequences are SGHDN and FVKESK. This CDR3 has 14 residues. CDR3 residues: CASSQDSSSAEAFF. The CDR3 coding sequence is TGTGCCAGCAGCCAAGATTCGAGTTCCGCTGAAGCTTTCTTT.

The V gene is TRBV19, the J gene TRBJ2-3; 7 bases agree with TRBD2. Germline values: CDR1 LNHDA, CDR2 SQIVND (reference sequence). The CDR3 consists of 17 residues. The J segment lost 5 bases and the V segment lost 4 bases, leaving 15 bases of the junction unmatched. CDR3 in DNA: TGTGCCAGTAGTAAAACCCGTTTCGCGGGAGCTGAAGATACGCAGTATTTT. This encodes CASSKTRFAGAEDTQYF.

The chain uses TRBV12-3 or TRBV12-4 and TRBJ1-1; D remains ambiguous. Trimming removed 2 bases at V and 4 bases at J, with 8 bases between. The CDR3 contains 13 residues. CDR3 residues: CASSLTEATEAFF. CDR3 bases: TGTGCCAGCAGTTTAACTGAGGCCACTGAAGCTTTCTTT.

This clonotype was found a few times. This chain joins TRBV21-1 and TRBJ2-5; TRBD1 is taken as the D call from the table, unchecked against the DNA. TRBV21-1 is a known pseudogene. The CDR3 length is 16 residues. The CDR3 DNA reads as TGTGCCAGCGGGGACAGACAAGCCATGAACCAAGAGACCCAGTACTTC. Its translation is CASGDRQAMNQETQYF.

This clonotype was seen a few times. The rearrangement links TRBV9 to TRBJ2-4; D is ambiguous. The germline V gene has CDR1 SGDLS and CDR2 YYNGEE. CDR3 length: 15 amino acids. V shed 0 bases and J shed 0 bases, with 7 bases lying between them. The CDR3 DNA is TGTGCCAGCAGCGTAGATAGCCTAGCCAAAAACATTCAGTACTTC. Protein: CASSVDSLAKNIQYF. Filled out from reference TRBV9 and TRBJ2-4, the complete variable domain reads DSGVTQTPKHLITATGQRVTLRCSPRSGDLSVYWYQQSLDQGLQFLIQYYNGEERAKGNILERFSAQQFPDLHSELNLSSLELGDSALYFCASSVDSLAKNIQYFGAGTRLSVL.

V and J are TRBV5-1 and TRBJ2-1; 8 bases align to TRBD2. V was pared by 5 bases and J by 9 bases, with 10 bases of the junction left unmatched. Germline values: CDR1 SGHRS, CDR2 YFSETQ. The CDR3 loop spans 14 amino acids. The chain's CDR3 is CASSWSGRTGEQFF. The CDR3 DNA follows: TGCGCCAGCAGTTGGAGCGGGAGAACGGGTGAGCAGTTCTTC.

The rearrangement joins TRBV9 to TRBJ2-7; no definite D call. The CDR3 consists of 14 residues. The V end was cut by 0 bases, the J end by 2 bases, with 9 bases between. Germline loops: CDR1 SGDLS, CDR2 YYNGEE. The CDR3 DNA follows: TGTGCCAGCAGCGTAGCCGACGGGCCCTACGAGCAGTACTTC. This translates into CASSVADGPYEQYF.